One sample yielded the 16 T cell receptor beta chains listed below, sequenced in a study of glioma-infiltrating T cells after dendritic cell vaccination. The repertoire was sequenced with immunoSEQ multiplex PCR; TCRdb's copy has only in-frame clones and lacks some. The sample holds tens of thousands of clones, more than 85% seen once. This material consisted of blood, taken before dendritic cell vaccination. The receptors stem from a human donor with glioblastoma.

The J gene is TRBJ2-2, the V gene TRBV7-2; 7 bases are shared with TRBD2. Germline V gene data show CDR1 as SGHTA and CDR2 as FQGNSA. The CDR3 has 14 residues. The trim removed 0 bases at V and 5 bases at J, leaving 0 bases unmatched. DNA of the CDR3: TGTGCCAGCAGCTTAGCGGGAGGGACCGGGGAGCTGTTTTTT. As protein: CASSLAGGTGELFF.

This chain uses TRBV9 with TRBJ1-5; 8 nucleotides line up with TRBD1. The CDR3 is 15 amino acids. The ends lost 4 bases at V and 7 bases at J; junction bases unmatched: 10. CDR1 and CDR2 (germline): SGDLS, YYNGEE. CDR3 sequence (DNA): TGTGCCAGCAGCCGCGGACAGGGCCAGTTCCAGCCCCAGCATTTT. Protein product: CASSRGQGQFQPQHF.

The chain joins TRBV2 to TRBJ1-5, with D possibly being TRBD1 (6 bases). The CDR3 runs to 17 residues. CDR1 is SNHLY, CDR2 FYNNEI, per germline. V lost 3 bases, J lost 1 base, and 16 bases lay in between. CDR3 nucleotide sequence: TGTGCCAGCAGTGATCAGGGGCTAGGACGAAGCAATCAGCCCCAGCATTTT. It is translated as CASSDQGLGRSNQPQHF.

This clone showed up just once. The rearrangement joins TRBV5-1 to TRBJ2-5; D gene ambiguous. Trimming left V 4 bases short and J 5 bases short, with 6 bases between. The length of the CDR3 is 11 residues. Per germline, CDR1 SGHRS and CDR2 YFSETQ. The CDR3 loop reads CASSLAETQYF. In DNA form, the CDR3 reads TGCGCCAGCAGCCTCGCGGAGACCCAGTACTTC.

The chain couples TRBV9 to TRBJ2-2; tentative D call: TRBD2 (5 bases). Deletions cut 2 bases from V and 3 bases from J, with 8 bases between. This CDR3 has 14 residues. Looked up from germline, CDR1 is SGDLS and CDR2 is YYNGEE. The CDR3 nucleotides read TGTGCCAGCAGCGTCCGGGGAGACACCGGGGAGCTGTTTTTT. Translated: CASSVRGDTGELFF.

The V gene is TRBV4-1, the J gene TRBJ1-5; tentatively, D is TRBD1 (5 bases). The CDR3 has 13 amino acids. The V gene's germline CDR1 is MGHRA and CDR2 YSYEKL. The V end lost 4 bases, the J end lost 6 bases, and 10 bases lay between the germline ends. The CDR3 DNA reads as TGCGCCAGCAGCCGGGGGGGGATTCAGCCCCAGCATTTT. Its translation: CASSRGGIQPQHF.

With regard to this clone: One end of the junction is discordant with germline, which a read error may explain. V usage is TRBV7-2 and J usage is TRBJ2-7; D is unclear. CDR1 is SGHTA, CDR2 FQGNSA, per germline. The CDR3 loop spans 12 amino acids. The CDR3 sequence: CASSLESSGQYF. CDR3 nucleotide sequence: TGTGCCAGCAGTTTAGAGAGCTCAGGGCAGTACTTC.

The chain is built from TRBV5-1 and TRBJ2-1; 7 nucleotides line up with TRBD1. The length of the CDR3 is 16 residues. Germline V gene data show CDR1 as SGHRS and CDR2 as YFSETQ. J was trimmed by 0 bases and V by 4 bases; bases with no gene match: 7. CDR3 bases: TGCGCCAGCAGCCCGGGACAGACCTTCTCCTACAATGAGCAGTTCTTC. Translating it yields CASSPGQTFSYNEQFF.

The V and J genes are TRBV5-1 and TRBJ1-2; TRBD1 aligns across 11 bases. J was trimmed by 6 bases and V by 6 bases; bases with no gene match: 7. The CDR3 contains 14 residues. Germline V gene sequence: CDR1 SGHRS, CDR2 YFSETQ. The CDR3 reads CASNTGTGGDGYTF. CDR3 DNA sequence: TGCGCCAGCAACACGGGGACAGGGGGTGATGGCTACACCTTC.

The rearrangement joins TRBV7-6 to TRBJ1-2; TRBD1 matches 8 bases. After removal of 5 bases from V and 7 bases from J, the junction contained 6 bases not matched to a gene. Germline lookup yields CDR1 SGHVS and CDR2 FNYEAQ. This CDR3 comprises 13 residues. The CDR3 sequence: CASSPDRGRGYTF. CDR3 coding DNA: TGTGCCAGCAGCCCAGACAGGGGCCGTGGCTACACCTTC.

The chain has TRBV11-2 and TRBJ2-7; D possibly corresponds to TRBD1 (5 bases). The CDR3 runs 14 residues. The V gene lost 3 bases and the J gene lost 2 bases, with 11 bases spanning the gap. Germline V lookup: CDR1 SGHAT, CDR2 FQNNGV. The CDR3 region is CASSFETAAYEQYF. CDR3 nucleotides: TGTGCCAGCAGCTTTGAGACAGCTGCCTACGAGCAGTACTTC.

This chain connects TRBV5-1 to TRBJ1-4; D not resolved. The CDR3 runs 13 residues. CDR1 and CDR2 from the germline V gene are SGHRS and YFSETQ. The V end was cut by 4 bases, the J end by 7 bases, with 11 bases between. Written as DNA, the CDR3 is TGCGCCAGCAGCCTCGGGAGTGCTGAAAAACTGTTTTTT. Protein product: CASSLGSAEKLFF.

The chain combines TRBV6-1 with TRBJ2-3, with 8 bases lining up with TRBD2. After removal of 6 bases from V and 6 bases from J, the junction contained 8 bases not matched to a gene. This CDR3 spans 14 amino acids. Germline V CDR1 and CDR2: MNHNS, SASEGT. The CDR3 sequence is CASSGGGSGDTQYF. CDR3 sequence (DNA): TGTGCCAGCAGCGGGGGGGGCTCAGGGGATACGCAGTATTTT.

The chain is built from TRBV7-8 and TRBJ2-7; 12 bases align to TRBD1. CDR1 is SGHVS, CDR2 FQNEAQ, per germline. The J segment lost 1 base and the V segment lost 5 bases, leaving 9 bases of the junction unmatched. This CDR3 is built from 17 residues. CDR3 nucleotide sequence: TGTGCCAGCAGCATCGGGACAGGGGGCTTCGAATCCTACGAGCAGTACTTC. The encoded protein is CASSIGTGGFESYEQYF. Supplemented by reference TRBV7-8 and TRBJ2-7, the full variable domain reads GAGVSQSPRYKVAKRGQDVALRCDPISGHVSLFWYQQALGQGPEFLTYFQNEAQLDKSGLPSDRFFAERPEGSVSTLKIQRTQQEDSAVYLCASSIGTGGFESYEQYFGPGTRLTVT.

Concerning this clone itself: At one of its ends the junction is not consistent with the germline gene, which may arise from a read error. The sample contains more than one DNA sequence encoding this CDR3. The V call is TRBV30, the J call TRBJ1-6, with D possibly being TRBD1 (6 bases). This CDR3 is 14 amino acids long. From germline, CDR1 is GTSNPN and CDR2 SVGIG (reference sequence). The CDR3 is CAWSWDINYSPLHF. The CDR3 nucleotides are TGTGCCTGGAGTTGGGACATCAACTATTCCCCCCTCCACTTT.

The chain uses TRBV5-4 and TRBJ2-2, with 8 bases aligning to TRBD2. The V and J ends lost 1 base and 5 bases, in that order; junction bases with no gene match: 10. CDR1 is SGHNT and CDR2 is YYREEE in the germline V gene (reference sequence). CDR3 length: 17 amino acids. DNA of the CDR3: TGTGCCAGCAGCTTGTTGGGACTAGGTCTTGGGACCGGGGAGCTGTTTTTT. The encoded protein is CASSLLGLGLGTGELFF.